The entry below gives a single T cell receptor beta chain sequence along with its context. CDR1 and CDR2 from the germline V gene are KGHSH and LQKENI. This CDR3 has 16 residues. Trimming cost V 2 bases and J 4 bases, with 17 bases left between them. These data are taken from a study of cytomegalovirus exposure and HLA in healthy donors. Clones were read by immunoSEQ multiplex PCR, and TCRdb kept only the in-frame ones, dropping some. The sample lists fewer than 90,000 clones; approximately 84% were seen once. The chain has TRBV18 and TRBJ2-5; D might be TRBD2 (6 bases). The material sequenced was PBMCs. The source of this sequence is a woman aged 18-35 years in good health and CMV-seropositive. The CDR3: CASSPLASALLETQYF. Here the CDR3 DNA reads TGTGCCAGCTCACCATTGGCTAGCGCCCTCCTAGAGACCCAGTACTTC.